This T cell receptor beta chain was captured in a study of blood T cells in healthy people across ages. CDR3 length: 12 amino acids. Germline trimming cut 4 bases from V and 9 bases from J; bases unmatched to any gene: 3. Germline-derived CDR1 and CDR2 are MNHNS and SASEGT. A second PCR, run for 7 to 11 cycles, used a sample-barcoded 5' primer plus a J-beta primer mix. A template-switch adaptor that had 12 random nucleotides put a tag on each cDNA molecule. TCRdb passed the 5' RACE reads through MiXCR, listing each CDR3 protein once. The sample lists 700,000 to 900,000 distinct CDR3 sequences, 53% occurring once. Concerning this clonotype itself: As yet, its antigen is unknown.

Caucasian, healthy and from Russia, the donors were aged between 6 and 90. Overall study findings and caveats: Both naive CD4+ cell counts and diversity were greater in long-lived donors than in aged donors.

The chain carries TRBV6-1 and TRBJ2-1; the match to TRBD2 covers 7 bases. This sequence was found in a man at least 80 years old in good health. The sequencing sample was made of blood. DNA for the CDR3: TGTGCCAGCAGTGGGACTAGGGGTGAGCAGTTCTTC. It translates to CASSGTRGEQFF.